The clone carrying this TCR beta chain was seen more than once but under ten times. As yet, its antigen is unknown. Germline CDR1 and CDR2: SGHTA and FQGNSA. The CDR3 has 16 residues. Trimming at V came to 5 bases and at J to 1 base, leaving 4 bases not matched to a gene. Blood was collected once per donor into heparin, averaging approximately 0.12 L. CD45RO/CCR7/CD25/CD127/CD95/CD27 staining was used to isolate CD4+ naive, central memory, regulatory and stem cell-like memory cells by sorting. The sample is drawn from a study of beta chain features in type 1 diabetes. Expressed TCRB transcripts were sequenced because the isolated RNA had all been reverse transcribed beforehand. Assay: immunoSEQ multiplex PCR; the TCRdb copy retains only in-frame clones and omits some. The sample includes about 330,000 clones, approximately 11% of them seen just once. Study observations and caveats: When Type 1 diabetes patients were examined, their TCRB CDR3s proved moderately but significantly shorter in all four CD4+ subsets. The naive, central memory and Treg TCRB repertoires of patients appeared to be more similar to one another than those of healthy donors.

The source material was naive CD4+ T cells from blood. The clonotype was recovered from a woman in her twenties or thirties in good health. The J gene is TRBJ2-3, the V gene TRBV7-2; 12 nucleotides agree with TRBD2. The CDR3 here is CASSPRLAGGTDTQYF. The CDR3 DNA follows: TGTGCCAGCAGCCCCAGACTAGCGGGGGGCACAGATACGCAGTATTTT.